This T cell receptor beta chain was recorded in a study of CD8+ T cells in alopecia areata (dated by TCRdb to 2017 to 2018). About the study as a whole: The treated patients took part in an open-label pilot trial in which moderate-to-severe alopecia areata was treated with oral tofacitinib at 5 to 10 mg twice daily. Patients stayed on tofacitinib for 6 to 18 months and then had 6 months of follow-up off drug so that delayed response and recurrence could be assessed. To study T cell clonal expansion in alopecia areata, the researchers applied high-throughput TCRbeta sequencing to both the C3H/HeJ mouse model and human patients. On the human side, TCRbeta sequencing was run on scalp tissue and on sorted CD4+ and CD8+ peripheral blood T cells from healthy controls and from alopecia areata patients with either patchy or totalis/universalis disease. Biopsies were taken from tofacitinib-treated patients at baseline and at 4 and 24 weeks of treatment, and a later scalp biopsy was taken in several of the tofacitinib-treated patients. Clonality in the scalp was compared among normal scalp (n=4), patchy alopecia areata scalp (n=8), and alopecia totalis/universalis scalp (n=8). RNA was extracted with the PAXgene miRNA kit for fixed scalp, the miRNeasy kit for PBMCs, and the RNeasy kit for mouse skin. TCRbeta CDR3 regions were amplified by immunoSEQ multiplex PCR with 35 Vbeta forward and 13 Jbeta reverse primers.

At the junction V is shortened by 3 bases and J by 5 bases, with 25 bases in between. The CDR3 runs 18 amino acids, cysteine and phenylalanine included. The only DNA kept is the CDR3, 54 bases in frame from the first base. The library was built by means of the immunoSEQ multiplex PCR assay. To provide template for TCR sequencing, every sample had RNA extracted and reverse transcribed into cDNA. SuperScript III was used for first-strand cDNA synthesis, primed with a 2:1 mix of oligo-dT and random hexamers. A synthetic immune receptor repertoire was used to gauge amplification bias, and whatever bias remained was removed computationally. As for how the authors treated the data: Raw reads were preprocessed to remove errors, and CDR3 was defined according to IMGT conventions as the region from the conserved cysteine to phenylalanine. To get clonality, Shannon entropy was normalized by log2 of the number of productive unique TCRs and the result was subtracted from 1. CD4 or CD8 identity of scalp clones was inferred by cross-referencing scalp TCRbeta sequences with sorted blood CD4 and CD8 repertoires. TCRdb retrieved this table from immuneACCESS and kept in-frame rearrangements only. Not all clones are present; in checked studies, unresolved V genes account for under half, and no reason is known for the remainder. The DNA was the basis for D and trimming; V, J and clone size are from that table. Within this sample are about 180,000 clones, with more than 60% of them counted one time only. About 1.7% of the sample goes to the ten largest clones.

Beyond this particular receptor, the publication reports: Shared TCR sequences between patients were less evident than in mice, which may be partly attributable to HLA diversity in the patient population. Resident alphabeta T cells in normal human skin are also sequenced, complicating scalp TCR repertoire analysis, unlike mouse skin dominated by gammadelta T cells. Higher clonality and more expanded CD8+ clones were observed in lesional scalp than in normal scalp, particularly in alopecia totalis/universalis, a finding suggestive of antigenic drive.

The time point label for this specimen denotes: baseline before oral tofacitinib. Peripheral blood and lesional scalp punch biopsies were obtained from patients with alopecia areata. PBMCs were separated by density centrifugation and stained for CD3, CD4 and CD8, after which CD4+ and CD8+ T cells were sorted on a FACSAria. Remarks on this clone: Its cognate antigen has yet to be identified. Base quality data are lacking; no much larger clone is found one base away.

This sample comprised CD4+ T cells sorted from blood, obtained at week 0. The source is a human donor with alopecia areata. Recombination connected TRBV23-1 to TRBJ1-2, with the D gene not confidently named. TRBV23-1 is an ORF, and what it does is uncertain. Read as DNA, the sequence is TGCGCCAGCAGTCACGTTCGCAGAGGATCTTGGGCCATTTATGGCTACACCTTC. It translates to CASSHVRRGSWAIYGYTF.